The clone carrying this T cell receptor (beta chain) appeared once. The sample comes from a study of blood T cell repertoires in COVID-19. About the study: The analysed material was cDNA or gDNA that came from T cells, B-cell-depleted T cells, or PBMCs.

Germline CDR1 is LNHDA and CDR2 is SQIVND (reference sequence). V trimming: 0 bases; J trimming: 9 bases; junction bases outside the gene matches: 4. This CDR3 region has 15 residues. Produced via immunoSEQ multiplex PCR; TCRdb's table is partial and in-frame only. The sample gives 200,000 to 250,000 clones, 89% of which show up once; under 7% is in the top ten. V gene TRBV19 combines with J gene TRBJ1-6; 8 nucleotides line up with TRBD1. Sequencing was carried out using peripheral blood. The sequence was obtained from a man between 60 and 75 years old who had recovered from COVID-19. This chain's CDR3 is CASSIEHRGSSPLHF. CDR3 coding DNA: TGTGCCAGTAGTATAGAACACAGGGGGAGTTCACCCCTCCACTTT. Full variable domain (missing parts from reference TRBV19 and TRBJ1-6): DGGITQSPKYLFRKEGQNVTLSCEQNLNHDAMYWYRQDPGQGLRLIYYSQIVNDFQKGDIAEGYSVSREKKESFPLTVTSAQKNPTAFYLCASSIEHRGSSPLHFGNGTRLTVT.